A selection of T cell receptor beta chains follows, all from one sample in a study of blood T cell repertoires in COVID-19. Data came from immunoSEQ multiplex PCR; TCRdb stores just in-frame clones and leaves some out. The table shows around 250,000 clones, with 65% to 85% occurring only once. The specimen was PBMCs or T cells enriched from blood (not recorded which). These receptors were collected from a man between 50 and 59 years old who had recovered from COVID-19. Both conserved end residues are part of each CDR3. The order of the fields is D gene, clone size, V gene, J gene, CDR3 DNA, CDR3 protein. The D gene is left open where the match is weak. Expanded clones are given a class, and other clones once, few, many or no size at all.

NA	NA	TRBV2	TRBJ1-2	TGTGCCAGCCGGGAGGGCCACTATGGCTACACCTTC	CASREGHYGYTF
NA	once	TRBV5-1	TRBJ1-1	TGCGCCAGCAGCTTGGGGCACAGCCTTGAAGCTTTCTTT	CASSLGHSLEAFF
NA	NA	TRBV5-5	TRBJ1-6	TGTGCCAGCAGCTCCCTCGGTGCCTCACCCCTCCACTTT	CASSSLGASPLHF
NA	NA	TRBV28	TRBJ2-3	TGTGCCAGCTTCCCACTGGGCCAAGCTAGCACAGATACGCAGTATTTT	CASFPLGQASTDTQYF
NA	NA	TRBV7-3	TRBJ2-7	TGTGCCAGCAGCTTAGGCGGGGGCAGGAGCTCCTACGAGCAGTACTTC	CASSLGGGRSSYEQYF
TRBD1	NA	TRBV7-9	TRBJ2-7	TGTGCCAGCAGCTTGGGGACAGTCTCCTACGAGCAGTACTTC	CASSLGTVSYEQYF
NA	NA	TRBV5-4	TRBJ2-4	TGTGCCAGCAGCTTGGAAGTCGCCCGGGGAAACATTCAGTACTTC	CASSLEVARGNIQYF
NA	few	TRBV5-1	TRBJ1-3	TGCGCCAGCAGCGCACAGGGAGACACCATATATTTT	CASSAQGDTIYF
NA	NA	TRBV15	TRBJ2-4	TGTGCCACCAGCAGCAGGGGGGACAGACTAGAAGGCATTCAGTACTTC	CATSSRGDRLEGIQYF
TRBD1	NA	TRBV18	TRBJ1-2	TGTGCCAGCTCACCTTTCTCGGGACAGGGTCTCCAGAACTACACCTTC	CASSPFSGQGLQNYTF
TRBD1	NA	TRBV18	TRBJ2-7	TGTGCCAGCTCACCAGAAGACAGGGATGAGGGTGACGAGCAGTACTTC	CASSPEDRDEGDEQYF
NA	NA	TRBV29-1	TRBJ2-5	TGCAGCGTTGGGGCAGCCGCCTCCGAGACCCAGTACTTC	CSVGAAASETQYF
TRBD2	few	TRBV2	TRBJ2-7	TGTGCCAGCAAAAGGGGGCGGGAGGGCTCCTACGAGCAGTACTTC	CASKRGREGSYEQYF
TRBD2	NA	TRBV4-1	TRBJ2-2	TGCGCCAGCACCCAAATGGGACGGGAGGGCCGGACCGGGGAGCTGTTTTTT	CASTQMGREGRTGELFF
TRBD1	NA	TRBV10-3	TRBJ1-5	TGTGCCATCAGTGGAGCAGGGGGCGCAGGTCAGCCCCAGCATTTT	CAISGAGGAGQPQHF
TRBD2	NA	TRBV4-2	TRBJ2-3	TGTGCCAGCAGCCAGTCACCCGGGACTAGCGGGGGACCCCGCACAGATACGCAGTATTTT	CASSQSPGTSGGPRTDTQYF